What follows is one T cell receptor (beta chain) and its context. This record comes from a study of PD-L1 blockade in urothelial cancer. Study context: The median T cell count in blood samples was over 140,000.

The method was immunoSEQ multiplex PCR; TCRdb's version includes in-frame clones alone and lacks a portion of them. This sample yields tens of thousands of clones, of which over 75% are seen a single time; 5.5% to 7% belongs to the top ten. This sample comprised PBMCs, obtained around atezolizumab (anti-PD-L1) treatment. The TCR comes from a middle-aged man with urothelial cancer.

This CDR3 is CASRRTELIDTQYF. In DNA, the CDR3 is TGTGCCAGCAGGCGGACTGAGCTCATCGATACGCAGTATTTT. The rearrangement uses TRBV2 and TRBJ2-3, with a tentative D call TRBD2 (5 bases). The length of the CDR3 is 14 residues. V shed 6 bases and J shed 6 bases, with 16 bases lying between them. Germline CDR1 SNHLY, CDR2 FYNNEI.